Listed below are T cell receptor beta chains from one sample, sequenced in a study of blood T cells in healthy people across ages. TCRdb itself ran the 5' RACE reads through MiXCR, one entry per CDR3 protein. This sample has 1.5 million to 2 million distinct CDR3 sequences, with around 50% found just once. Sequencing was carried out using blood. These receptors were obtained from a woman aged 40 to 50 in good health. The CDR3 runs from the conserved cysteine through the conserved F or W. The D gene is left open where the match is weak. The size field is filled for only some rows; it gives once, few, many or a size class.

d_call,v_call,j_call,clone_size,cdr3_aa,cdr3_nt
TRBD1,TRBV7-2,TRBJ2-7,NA,CASSTDRGPSYEQYF,TGTGCCAGCAGCACTGACAGGGGACCCTCCTACGAGCAGTACTTC
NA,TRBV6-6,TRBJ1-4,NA,CASTLSVNEKLFF,TGTGCCAGCACCCTGAGCGTTAATGAAAAACTGTTTTTT
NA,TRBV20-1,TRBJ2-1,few,CSARDSEPYNEQFF,TGCAGTGCGCGGGACAGCGAACCCTACAATGAGCAGTTCTTC
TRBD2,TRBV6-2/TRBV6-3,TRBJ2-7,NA,CASRLSGGRYNEQYF,TGTGCCAGCAGGTTAAGCGGGGGCCGTTACAATGAGCAGTACTTC
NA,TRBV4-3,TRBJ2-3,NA,CASSQDFRGADTQYF,TGCGCCAGCAGCCAAGATTTTAGGGGCGCAGATACGCAGTATTTT
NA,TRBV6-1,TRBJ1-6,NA,CASSEVAGDNSPLHF,TGTGCCAGCAGTGAGGTCGCAGGGGATAATTCGCCCCTCCACTTT
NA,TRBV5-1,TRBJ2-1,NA,CASSARALSPNEQFF,TGCGCCAGCAGCGCCCGGGCCCTCTCTCCCAATGAGCAGTTCTTC
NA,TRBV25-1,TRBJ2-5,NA,CASTGHQETQYF,TGTGCCAGCACCGGCCATCAAGAGACCCAGTACTTC
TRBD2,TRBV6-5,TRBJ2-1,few,CASSYGAGGLYNEQFF,TGTGCCAGCAGTTACGGAGCGGGGGGCCTTTACAATGAGCAGTTCTTC
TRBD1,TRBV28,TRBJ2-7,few,CASSLIHSTGGMYEQYF,TGTGCCAGCAGTTTAATCCACTCGACAGGGGGCATGTACGAGCAGTACTTC
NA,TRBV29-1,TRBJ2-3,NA,CSVVFQDIYTQYF,TGCAGCGTTGTGTTCCAGGACATCTATACGCAGTATTTT
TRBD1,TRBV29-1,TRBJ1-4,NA,CSGGTGSNEKLFF,TGCAGCGGAGGGACAGGGAGTAATGAAAAACTGTTTTTT
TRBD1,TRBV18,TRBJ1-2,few,CASSPLPGQLHYGYTF,TGTGCCAGCTCACCACTACCGGGACAGCTTCACTATGGCTACACCTTC
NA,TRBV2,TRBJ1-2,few,CASSEVGGEADGYTF,TGTGCCAGCAGTGAAGTCGGGGGCGAAGCAGACGGCTACACCTTC
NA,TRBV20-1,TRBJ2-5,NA,CSASEIRGVETQYF,TGCAGTGCCTCCGAGATCCGGGGCGTTGAGACCCAGTACTTC
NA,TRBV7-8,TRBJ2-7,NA,CASSLGQTKYEQYF,TGCGCCAGCAGCTTAGGACAGACAAAATACGAGCAGTACTTC
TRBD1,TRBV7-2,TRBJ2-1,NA,CASSLGGTGAMGEQFF,TGTGCCAGCAGCTTGGGTGGCACAGGGGCAATGGGTGAGCAGTTCTTC
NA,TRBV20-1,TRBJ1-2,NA,CSARGGPTNYGYTF,TGCAGTGCTAGGGGGGGACCCACTAACTATGGCTACACCTTC
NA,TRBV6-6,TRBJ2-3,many,CASSYATDTQYF,TGTGCCAGCAGTTACGCCACAGATACGCAGTATTTT
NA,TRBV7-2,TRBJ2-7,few,CASSLGRQAPYEQYF,TGTGCCAGCAGCTTAGGTCGCCAGGCCCCCTACGAGCAGTACTTC
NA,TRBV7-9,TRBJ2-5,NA,CASSLIIGETQYF,TGTGCCAGCAGCTTGATAATAGGAGAGACCCAGTACTTC
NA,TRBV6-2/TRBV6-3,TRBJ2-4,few,CASSTHQGNKNIQYF,TGTGCCAGCAGTACCCATCAGGGGAACAAAAACATTCAGTACTTC
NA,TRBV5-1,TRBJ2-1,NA,CASSYLGGSKDEQFF,TGCGCCAGCAGCTATCTAGGGGGGTCTAAAGATGAGCAGTTCTTC
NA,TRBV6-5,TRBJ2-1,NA,CASSSGSRVPYNEQFF,TGTGCCAGCAGCTCCGGGTCCAGGGTACCCTACAATGAGCAGTTCTTC